This TCR beta chain derives from a study of control samples from healthy donors and cancer patients. Repertoires were generated with immunoSEQ multiplex PCR, while TCRdb's copy carries only in-frame clones and drops some. Of over 200,000 clones listed, approximately 80% are singletons. CDR3 length: 13 amino acids. Germline V lookup: CDR1 SGHRS, CDR2 YFSETQ. V was trimmed by 7 bases and J by 4 bases, leaving 12 bases between them. Input material: PBMCs. The chain is built from TRBV5-1 and TRBJ2-4; perhaps D is TRBD1 or TRBD2 (5 bases each). The origin of this receptor is an older woman with lung cancer. The CDR3 DNA is TGCGCCAGCGGTGGGGGAGTTAAAAACATTCAGTACTTC. Translated: CASGGGVKNIQYF.